A selection of T cell receptor beta chains follows, all from one sample in a study of cytomegalovirus exposure and HLA in healthy donors. This table comes from immunoSEQ multiplex PCR, and its TCRdb copy is limited to in-frame clones, with some not included. The sample includes 150,000 to 200,000 clones, 75% to 90% of them seen just once. Input material: PBMCs. The receptors were sampled from a woman between 18 and 30 years old in good health and CMV-seronegative. Both conserved end residues are part of each CDR3. The D gene is left open where the match is weak. The listing skips clone size in some rows; elsewhere it reads once, few, many or a size class.

D: NA
J: TRBJ1-1
size: NA
V: TRBV5-6
CDR3: CASSLRGTEAFF
DNA: TGTGCCAGCAGCTTGAGGGGAACTGAAGCTTTCTTT

D: TRBD1
J: TRBJ2-7
size: NA
V: TRBV27
CDR3: CASSYRGHSYEQYF
DNA: TGTGCCAGCAGTTACAGGGGGCACTCCTACGAGCAGTACTTC

D: TRBD2
J: TRBJ2-3
size: NA
V: TRBV4-1
CDR3: CASSPYGAGATDTQYF
DNA: TGCGCCAGCAGCCCCTACGGGGCGGGAGCCACAGATACGCAGTATTTT

D: TRBD2
J: TRBJ2-1
size: NA
V: TRBV5-1
CDR3: CASSWISGGAYNEQFF
DNA: TGCGCCAGCAGCTGGATTAGCGGGGGGGCTTACAATGAGCAGTTCTTC

D: NA
J: TRBJ1-4
size: NA
V: TRBV7-8
CDR3: CASSLIRPTNEKLFF
DNA: TGTGCCAGCAGCTTAATTCGTCCAACTAATGAAAAACTGTTTTTT

D: NA
J: TRBJ2-1
size: NA
V: TRBV29-1
CDR3: CSVVRGGGNEQFF
DNA: TGCAGCGTTGTGAGGGGGGGAGGAAATGAGCAGTTCTTC

D: NA
J: TRBJ2-7
size: NA
V: TRBV2
CDR3: CASSPKIEQYF
DNA: TGTGCCAGCAGTCCTAAAATCGAGCAGTACTTC

D: NA
J: TRBJ1-2
size: NA
V: TRBV4-3
CDR3: CASSQARSENYGYTF
DNA: TGCGCCAGCAGCCAAGCACGATCGGAGAACTATGGCTACACCTTC

D: NA
J: TRBJ1-3
size: NA
V: TRBV7-2
CDR3: CASSLDRTVGNTIYF
DNA: TGTGCCAGCAGCTTAGATCGGACAGTCGGAAACACCATATATTTT

D: TRBD1
J: TRBJ2-1
size: NA
V: TRBV27
CDR3: CASSSQPLTGTGLYNEQFF
DNA: TGTGCCAGCAGTTCCCAACCTCTTACCGGGACAGGGCTTTACAATGAGCAGTTCTTC

D: NA
J: TRBJ2-7
size: NA
V: TRBV5-1
CDR3: CASSLEGSYEQYF
DNA: TGCGCCAGCAGCTTAGAGGGATCCTACGAGCAGTACTTC

D: NA
J: TRBJ2-7
size: few
V: TRBV18
CDR3: CASSTQGGGSYEQYF
DNA: TGTGCCAGCTCAACCCAGGGGGGAGGCTCCTACGAGCAGTACTTC

D: NA
J: TRBJ2-2
size: NA
V: TRBV9
CDR3: CASSVDRTGELFF
DNA: TGTGCCAGCAGCGTTGACAGAACCGGGGAGCTGTTTTTT

D: NA
J: TRBJ2-2
size: NA
V: TRBV30
CDR3: CAWSGQRWDTGELFF
DNA: TGTGCCTGGAGTGGACAACGGTGGGACACCGGGGAGCTGTTTTTT

D: NA
J: TRBJ2-3
size: NA
V: TRBV21-1
CDR3: CASSGNRRERDTQYF
DNA: TGTGCCAGCAGCGGTAATCGGCGGGAGAGGGATACGCAGTATTTT

D: NA
J: TRBJ1-5
size: NA
V: TRBV7-9
CDR3: CASSDNYQPQHF
DNA: TGTGCCAGCAGCGATAACTATCAGCCCCAGCATTTT

D: NA
J: TRBJ1-2
size: few
V: TRBV6-5
CDR3: CASSGPGLYGYTF
DNA: TGTGCCAGCAGTGGCCCGGGTCTCTATGGCTACACCTTC

D: NA
J: TRBJ2-1
size: NA
V: TRBV27
CDR3: CASSLPESRGEQFF
DNA: TGTGCCAGCAGTCTCCCTGAGTCTAGGGGTGAGCAGTTCTTC

D: NA
J: TRBJ2-3
size: NA
V: TRBV18
CDR3: CASSPPTKGLWGDADTQYF
DNA: TGTGCCAGCTCACCACCGACGAAGGGATTGTGGGGGGACGCAGATACGCAGTATTTT

D: TRBD2
J: TRBJ2-2
size: NA
V: TRBV19
CDR3: CASSIDLSREGHTGELFF
DNA: TGTGCCAGTAGTATAGATCTAAGCCGGGAGGGACACACCGGGGAGCTGTTTTTT

D: TRBD1
J: TRBJ1-1
size: NA
V: TRBV19
CDR3: CASSRETGGAYTEAFF
DNA: TGTGCCAGTAGTAGGGAGACAGGGGGCGCGTACACTGAAGCTTTCTTT

D: NA
J: TRBJ2-7
size: NA
V: TRBV7-8
CDR3: CASSPGPYEQYF
DNA: TGTGCCAGCAGCCCAGGGCCCTACGAGCAGTACTTC

D: TRBD2
J: TRBJ2-2
size: NA
V: TRBV27
CDR3: CASKREDTGELFF
DNA: TGTGCCAGCAAGCGGGAGGACACCGGGGAGCTGTTTTTT

D: NA
J: TRBJ2-1
size: NA
V: TRBV29-1
CDR3: CSVEGRQVSYNEQFF
DNA: TGCAGCGTTGAAGGACGACAGGTCTCCTACAATGAGCAGTTCTTC

D: NA
J: TRBJ1-1
size: NA
V: TRBV6-4
CDR3: CASSDDPTGNTEAFF
DNA: TGTGCCAGCAGTGACGACCCCACAGGGAACACTGAAGCTTTCTTT

D: NA
J: TRBJ1-2
size: once
V: TRBV9
CDR3: CASSPRQVPSNGYTF
DNA: TGTGCCAGCAGCCCACGACAGGTTCCATCCAATGGCTACACCTTC

D: TRBD1
J: TRBJ1-2
size: NA
V: TRBV7-3
CDR3: CASSPRPTGGANGYTF
DNA: TGTGCCAGCAGCCCCCGCCCGACAGGGGGCGCGAATGGCTACACCTTC

D: NA
J: TRBJ1-5
size: NA
V: TRBV27
CDR3: CASSLIGYSNQPQHF
DNA: TGTGCCAGCAGTTTAATCGGTTATAGCAATCAGCCCCAGCATTTT

D: NA
J: TRBJ1-1
size: NA
V: TRBV29-1
CDR3: CSVESGVEAFF
DNA: TGCAGCGTTGAATCGGGGGTTGAAGCTTTCTTT

D: TRBD2
J: TRBJ2-3
size: NA
V: TRBV18
CDR3: CASSPSSGGITDTQYF
DNA: TGTGCCAGCTCACCCTCTAGCGGGGGGATCACAGATACGCAGTATTTT

D: TRBD2
J: TRBJ2-3
size: NA
V: TRBV2
CDR3: CASTAIAGGPGDTQYF
DNA: TGTGCCAGCACCGCAATAGCGGGGGGGCCTGGAGATACGCAGTATTTT

D: TRBD1
J: TRBJ1-3
size: NA
V: TRBV5-4
CDR3: CASSLTTGGSGNTIYF
DNA: TGTGCCAGCAGCTTGACCACAGGGGGCTCTGGAAACACCATATATTTT

D: NA
J: TRBJ2-7
size: NA
V: TRBV5-4
CDR3: CASSLGRYEQYF
DNA: TGTGCCAGCAGCTTGGGCAGGTATGAGCAGTACTTC

D: NA
J: TRBJ2-1
size: NA
V: TRBV9
CDR3: CASSPIGGDEQFF
DNA: TGTGCCAGCAGCCCCATCGGAGGCGATGAGCAGTTCTTC

D: TRBD2
J: TRBJ2-7
size: NA
V: TRBV7-8
CDR3: CASSRGTSGGDYEQYF
DNA: TGTGCCAGCAGCAGAGGGACTAGCGGGGGGGATTACGAGCAGTACTTC

D: TRBD2
J: TRBJ2-3
size: NA
V: TRBV5-1
CDR3: CASSYSGGSDTQYF
DNA: TGCGCCAGCAGCTATTCGGGGGGATCAGATACGCAGTATTTT

D: NA
J: TRBJ2-3
size: NA
V: TRBV6-1
CDR3: CATTTRDTQYF
DNA: TGTGCCACCACTACGCGAGATACGCAGTATTTT

D: TRBD1
J: TRBJ1-1
size: NA
V: TRBV18
CDR3: CASSLTRPGQGGTEAFF
DNA: TGTGCCAGCTCACTTACGAGACCGGGACAGGGAGGCACTGAAGCTTTCTTT

D: TRBD2
J: TRBJ2-7
size: NA
V: TRBV18
CDR3: CASSPQRGVYEQYF
DNA: TGTGCCAGCTCACCACAGCGGGGAGTCTACGAGCAGTACTTC

D: TRBD1
J: TRBJ2-1
size: NA
V: TRBV5-1
CDR3: CASSPHRGEQFF
DNA: TGCGCCAGCAGCCCACACAGGGGCGAGCAGTTCTTC

D: TRBD1
J: TRBJ2-3
size: many
V: TRBV9
CDR3: CASSVKGGSTDTQYF
DNA: TGTGCCAGCAGCGTCAAAGGGGGCAGCACAGATACGCAGTATTTT

D: NA
J: TRBJ2-1
size: NA
V: TRBV4-2
CDR3: CASSQAHRVGQEDNEQFF
DNA: TGTGCCAGCAGCCAAGCACACAGGGTAGGGCAAGAGGACAATGAGCAGTTCTTC

D: TRBD2
J: TRBJ2-3
size: NA
V: TRBV25-1
CDR3: CASSEGAGGPIRTQYF
DNA: TGTGCCAGCAGTGAAGGGGCGGGAGGGCCTATCAGAACGCAGTATTTT

D: NA
J: TRBJ1-5
size: NA
V: TRBV4-2
CDR3: CASSQARAGDQPQHF
DNA: TGTGCCAGCAGCCAAGCCAGGGCGGGGGATCAGCCCCAGCATTTT

D: NA
J: TRBJ2-1
size: NA
V: TRBV6-6
CDR3: CASGGLYNEQFF
DNA: TGTGCCAGCGGCGGACTCTACAATGAGCAGTTCTTC

D: NA
J: TRBJ2-6
size: once
V: TRBV27
CDR3: CASSLSGANVLTF
DNA: TGTGCCAGCTCCCTCTCTGGGGCCAACGTCCTGACTTTC

D: NA
J: TRBJ1-1
size: NA
V: TRBV25-1
CDR3: CASSERAPSSPEAFF
DNA: TGTGCCAGCAGTGAACGGGCACCCTCTAGCCCTGAAGCTTTCTTT

D: TRBD1
J: TRBJ2-2
size: NA
V: TRBV5-1
CDR3: CASSMRDREFHRITGELFF
DNA: TGCGCCAGCAGCATGAGGGACAGGGAATTTCATCGTATCACCGGGGAGCTGTTTTTT

D: NA
J: TRBJ1-2
size: NA
V: TRBV19
CDR3: CASSITGTNYGYTF
DNA: TGTGCCAGTAGTATAACAGGGACCAACTATGGCTACACCTTC

D: NA
J: TRBJ1-1
size: NA
V: TRBV6-5
CDR3: CASSYSSGEAFF
DNA: TGTGCCAGCAGTTACTCTTCCGGTGAAGCTTTCTTT

D: NA
J: TRBJ2-7
size: NA
V: TRBV15
CDR3: CATSSVPRLGQKYEQYF
DNA: TGTGCCACCAGCAGTGTACCGCGCCTGGGCCAAAAGTACGAGCAGTACTTC

D: NA
J: TRBJ1-2
size: NA
V: TRBV10-3
CDR3: CAILGTGDNYGYTF
DNA: TGTGCCATCTTAGGTACGGGGGACAACTATGGCTACACCTTC

D: NA
J: TRBJ1-5
size: once
V: TRBV15
CDR3: CATSRGIGASNQPQHF
DNA: TGTGCCACCAGCAGAGGGATAGGGGCTAGCAATCAGCCCCAGCATTTT

D: NA
J: TRBJ1-1
size: NA
V: TRBV5-1
CDR3: CASSLGLGQNTEAFF
DNA: TGCGCCAGCAGCTTGGGTCTGGGCCAGAACACTGAAGCTTTCTTT

D: NA
J: TRBJ1-5
size: NA
V: TRBV2
CDR3: CASSEKAQGPTGGQPQHF
DNA: TGTGCCAGCAGTGAAAAAGCACAGGGCCCTACGGGGGGTCAGCCCCAGCATTTT

D: TRBD2
J: TRBJ2-1
size: once
V: TRBV5-1
CDR3: CASSSRLAGGRLPYNEQFF
DNA: TGCGCCAGCAGCTCTCGACTAGCGGGGGGCCGACTGCCCTACAATGAGCAGTTCTTC

D: TRBD2
J: TRBJ2-3
size: NA
V: TRBV5-1
CDR3: CASSLGSSSGGEDTQYF
DNA: TGCGCCAGCAGCTTGGGATCGTCTAGCGGGGGTGAGGATACGCAGTATTTT

D: NA
J: TRBJ1-2
size: NA
V: TRBV7-9
CDR3: CASSFLFDRRYGYTF
DNA: TGTGCCAGCAGCTTCTTATTTGACAGGAGGTACGGCTACACCTTC